What follows are 6 T cell receptor beta chains derived from one specimen sequenced in a study of shared clonotypes between healthy human individuals. Libraries were prepared by immunoSEQ multiplex PCR; TCRdb keeps only in-frame clonotypes and omits some of them. This table has under 2.5 million clones, roughly 92% appearing once. Input material: naive CD4+ T cells from PBMCs. Documented subset: CD45RA+ positively selected. All receptors come from a man aged 18 to 35 in good health. Some clones in this sample may be carry-over from other donors' samples.

The chain is built from TRBV19 and TRBJ2-2, with TRBD2 identical over 10 bases. There are 18 residues in the CDR3. After removal of 1 base from V and 6 bases from J, the junction contained 11 bases not matched to a gene. Germline-derived CDR1 and CDR2 are LNHDA and SQIVND (reference sequence). The CDR3 DNA is TGTGCCAGTAGTATAGGAGGAGCGGGAGGGCCCTCAGCCGGGGAGCTGTTTTTT. Translation gives CASSIGGAGGPSAGELFF. Together with reference TRBV19 and TRBJ2-2, the CDR3 gives the full variable domain: DGGITQSPKYLFRKEGQNVTLSCEQNLNHDAMYWYRQDPGQGLRLIYYSQIVNDFQKGDIAEGYSVSREKKESFPLTVTSAQKNPTAFYLCASSIGGAGGPSAGELFFGEGSRLTVL.

This chain links TRBV7-9 with TRBJ2-1; no clear D gene. Germline CDR1 is SEHNR and CDR2 is FQNEAQ (reference sequence). The CDR3 has 13 amino acids. V lost 1 base, J lost 8 bases, and 9 bases lay in between. The CDR3, as DNA: TGTGCCAGCAGCTTAGTAGGCAACGATGAGCAGTTCTTC. Translating it yields CASSLVGNDEQFF.

This rearrangement joins TRBV15 to TRBJ1-5, with D unclear. Germline loops: CDR1 LNHNV, CDR2 YYDKDF (reference sequence). V was clipped by 1 base and J by 11 bases, with 9 bases between them. The CDR3 contains 12 residues. The CDR3 coding sequence is TGTGCCACCAGCAGAGGTCTGGAGTCCCAGCATTTT. This sequence encodes CATSRGLESQHF.

This clone has only one observation. The V gene is TRBV28, the J gene TRBJ2-5; 8 bases match TRBD1. This CDR3 contains 15 residues. The germline V gene encodes CDR1 MDHEN and CDR2 SYDVKM. V was clipped by 6 bases and J by 2 bases; unmatched bases: 8. The CDR3, as DNA: TGTGCCAGCAGGTCGCCAGGGGGCAGTCAAGAGACCCAGTACTTC. Amino acids: CASRSPGGSQETQYF. Combining the CDR3 with reference TRBV28 and TRBJ2-5 gives the whole variable domain DVKVTQSSRYLVKRTGEKVFLECVQDMDHENMFWYRQDPGLGLRLIYFSYDVKMKEKGDIPEGYSVSREKKERFSLILESASTNQTSMYLCASRSPGGSQETQYFGPGTRLLVL.

This chain joins TRBV7-2 and TRBJ1-5, with no clear D. Trimming removed 0 bases at V and 0 bases at J, with 9 bases between. CDR1 and CDR2 from the germline V gene are SGHTA and FQGNSA. The length of the CDR3 is 16 residues. The CDR3 nucleotides read TGTGCCAGCAGCTTAGCATACAGACATAGCAATCAGCCCCAGCATTTT. Translated, it gives CASSLAYRHSNQPQHF.

V is TRBV18 and J is TRBJ1-5; D gene unclear. V lost 0 bases and J 6 bases, leaving 15 bases between the germline ends. This CDR3 has 16 residues. CDR1 is KGHSH and CDR2 is LQKENI in the germline V gene. The CDR3, as DNA: TGTGCCAGCTCACCACCGGTGGGGTTACCCTTTCAGCCCCAGCATTTT. It encodes CASSPPVGLPFQPQHF. The whole variable domain, filled in from reference TRBV18 and TRBJ1-5, reads NAGVMQNPRHLVRRRGQEARLRCSPMKGHSHVYWYRQLPEEGLKFMVYLQKENIIDESGMPKERFSAEFPKEGPSILRIQQVVRGDSAAYFCASSPPVGLPFQPQHFGDGTRLSIL.